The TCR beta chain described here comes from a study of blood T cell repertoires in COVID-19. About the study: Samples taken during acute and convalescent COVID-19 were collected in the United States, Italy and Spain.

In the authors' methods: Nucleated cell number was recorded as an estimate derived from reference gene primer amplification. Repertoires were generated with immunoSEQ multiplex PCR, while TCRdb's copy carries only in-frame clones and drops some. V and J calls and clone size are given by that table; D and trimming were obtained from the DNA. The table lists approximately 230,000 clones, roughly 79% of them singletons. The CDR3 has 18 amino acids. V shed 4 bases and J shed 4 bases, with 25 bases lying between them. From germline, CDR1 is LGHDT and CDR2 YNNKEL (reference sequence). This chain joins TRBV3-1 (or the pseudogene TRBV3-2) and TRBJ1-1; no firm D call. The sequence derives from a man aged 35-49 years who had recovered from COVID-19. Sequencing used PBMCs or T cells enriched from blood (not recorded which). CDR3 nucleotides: TGTGCCAGCAGCCTTTCCCAGACTAACCCGAAGGTGGGCACTGAAGCTTTCTTT. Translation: CASSLSQTNPKVGTEAFF.